This T cell receptor beta chain was recovered during a study of cytomegalovirus exposure and HLA in healthy donors. The study ran its PCR with 60 Vbeta and 13 Jbeta primers. Only in-frame clones appear in the TCRdb table, and some are missing; sequencing was by immunoSEQ multiplex PCR. The table includes about 150,000 clones, over 65% detected once. This clone has more than one count but fewer than ten. Between the trimmed V and J ends, which lost 5 bases and 5 bases, there was a span of 9 bases. Germline lookup yields CDR1 MNHNS and CDR2 SASEGT. The CDR3 is 12 amino acids. The TCR comes from a woman between 35 and 50 years old in good health and CMV-seronegative. This chain links TRBV6-1 with TRBJ1-1; D is undetermined. Sequenced sample: PBMCs. CDR3 sequence (DNA): TGTGCCAGCAGTATGACGGGGACTGAAGCTTTCTTT. Translating it yields CASSMTGTEAFF.